The clone carrying this TCR beta chain was recorded a few times. These data originate in a study of response to subunit inactivated influenza vaccine. Germline V gives CDR1 DFQATT, CDR2 SNEGSKA (reference sequence). V shed 2 bases and J shed 1 base, with 10 bases lying between them. This CDR3 comprises 14 residues. TCRdb recomputed calls from the RT-PCR reads with MiXCR, one row per CDR3 protein. The sample records some 800,000 distinct CDR3 sequences, 21% being singletons. This rearrangement joins TRBV20-1 to TRBJ2-3, with TRBD2 as a possible D gene (5 bases). The source material was PBMCs from blood, sampled 5 days after vaccination. The source is a man aged 50 or older who received an inactivated influenza vaccine. CDR3: CSARKAEGTDTQYF. The CDR3 region has the DNA TGCAGTGCTAGAAAAGCGGAAGGCACAGATACGCAGTATTTT.